This T cell receptor (beta chain) was profiled in a study of blood T cell repertoires in COVID-19 (dated by TCRdb to 2020 to 2021). Regarding the complete study: Samples covering the acute and convalescent phases of COVID-19 were provided by collaborators in the United States, Italy and Spain. Samples were obtained from the ongoing ImmuneRACE study (first 160 participants) and from over a thousand subjects provided by 6 global collaborators. Where HLA class I and class II types were available, the types were taken from metadata supplied by the sample provider, not from assay-based typing. The repertoires were made available in a free public database intended to serve as a resource for research on the immune response to SARS-CoV-2. The material from the prospective study consisted of cDNA or gDNA derived from T cells, B-cell-depleted T cells, or PBMCs. Sample metadata almost always included a de-identified subject ID, COVID-19 status, age in years and sex. Deeply sampled blood TCRbeta repertoires from subjects exposed to, actively infected with, or recovered from COVID-19 were included in the dataset.

This clone appeared a few times. The antigen it recognizes is unknown. Nothing much larger sits one base from this clone, and base qualities are not available. The germline V gene (reference sequence) supplies CDR1 SGHNT and CDR2 YYREEE. The CDR3 goes from the cysteine to the phenylalanine over 16 residues. Only CDR3 DNA remains: 48 bases, in frame from the first base. The V end gives up 0 bases and the J end 2 bases, leaving 4 bases in the junction not matched to a gene. The immunoSEQ Assay, a bias-controlled multiplex PCR, was used to amplify TCRbeta CDR3 regions from genomic DNA. On the authors' methods: Nucleated cell counts per sample were estimated from amplification of reference gene primers within the assay. To quantify the absolute abundance of each unique TCRbeta CDR3 rearrangement, sequence reads were collapsed and filtered. Productive Simpson clonality was computed per sample as the square root of Simpson's diversity index over productive rearrangements. What TCRdb holds here is the immuneACCESS table cut down to in-frame rearrangements. Part of the clones is not present; checked against another copy, under half of the missing clones reflect an unresolved V gene, and the others are unexplained. V, J and clone size are those of that table, while D and trimming were read from the DNA. The sample includes some 230,000 clones, with roughly 79% observed a single time. The ten largest make up 15% of the sample.

Enrolling through a virtual design, the prospective study's participants ranged in age from roughly 18 to 90 years and lived across 24 United States geographic areas. Cohort assignment in the prospective study relied on participant-reported clinical history from a screening survey and a study questionnaire. For ImmuneRACE Cohort 3, a participant was defined as recovered based on two consecutive negative NP/OP PCR tests, clearance by a healthcare professional, or resolution of symptoms. Each participant in the prospective study had whole blood, serum and a nasopharyngeal or oropharyngeal swab collected by mobile phlebotomists. Additional blood draws and questionnaires over an approximately two-month period could optionally be provided by prospective study participants. Blood samples from the prospective study were shipped frozen or at room temperature prior to DNA extraction. Results the study describes overall, beyond this receptor: The amount of clinical and demographic metadata varied by source and participant and was provided uncurated.

Sequenced: PBMCs or T cells enriched from blood (not recorded which). Recombination joined TRBV5-4 with TRBJ2-1, with 8 bases aligning to TRBD2. The sequence came from a man aged 35-49 years who had recovered from COVID-19. In nucleotides, the sequence is TGTGCCAGCAGCTTGGACCGGGGGGGTACCTACAATGAGCAGTTCTTC. Translated, this is CASSLDRGGTYNEQFF.